This entry concerns a single TCR beta chain. Germline assignment: CDR1 SQVTM and CDR2 ANQGSEA. The CDR3 extends over 14 amino acids. V gave up 4 bases and J gave up 4 bases; unmatched junction bases: 8. Stated time point: pretreatment peripheral blood. Patient disease was locally advanced or metastatic urothelial carcinoma. This entry is derived from a study of PD-L1 blockade in urothelial cancer. Clones were sequenced by immunoSEQ multiplex PCR, and TCRdb holds only the in-frame ones, with some missing. Seen here are around 100,000 clones, around 90% observed once, and the top ten hold around 1.7%. The J gene is TRBJ1-1, the V gene TRBV29-1; 8 bases agree with TRBD1. Source: PBMCs, taken around atezolizumab (anti-PD-L1) treatment. The sequence derives from a man between 60 and 75 years old with urothelial cancer. This chain's CDR3 is CSVGGDRLFTEAFF. CDR3 DNA: TGCAGCGTTGGGGGGGACAGGCTGTTCACTGAAGCTTTCTTT.